Presented here are 2 T cell receptor beta chains from one specimen sequenced in a study of blood T cell repertoires in COVID-19. Sequenced by immunoSEQ multiplex PCR; TCRdb stores in-frame clones only, minus some. This sample has approximately 220,000 clones, with 70% to 90% found just once. Sequencing was carried out using PBMCs or T cells enriched from blood (not recorded which). All receptors come from a woman aged 25-40 years who had been exposed to COVID-19.

The chain uses TRBV15 and TRBJ1-3; D is undetermined. The V gene's germline CDR1 is LNHNV and CDR2 YYDKDF (reference sequence). V was cut by 3 bases and J by 0 bases, with 9 bases left in between. The length of the CDR3 is 15 residues. In DNA, the CDR3 is TGTGCCACCAGCAGTGAGTCCTTCTCTGGAAACACCATATATTTT. The encoded protein is CATSSESFSGNTIYF.

The chain employs TRBV29-1 and TRBJ1-1, with D possibly TRBD1 on 5 matching bases. This CDR3 region has 14 residues. Trimming left V 4 bases short and J 1 base short, with 13 bases between. Germline V gene sequence: CDR1 SQVTM, CDR2 ANQGSEA. The CDR3 loop is CSVVPGLRNTEAFF. The CDR3 DNA is TGCAGCGTTGTTCCGGGACTGAGGAACACTGAAGCTTTCTTT.